These 20 T cell receptor beta chains originate from one sample sequenced in a study of blood T cell repertoires in COVID-19. Repertoires were generated with immunoSEQ multiplex PCR, while TCRdb's copy carries only in-frame clones and drops some. Of more than 150,000 clones in the sample, approximately 87% were seen once. The sequenced sample was peripheral blood. The receptors shown here come from a woman in her seventies with COVID-19, enrolled during active disease.

This chain connects TRBV30 to TRBJ1-1, with 8 positions matching TRBD1. CDR1 and CDR2 from the germline V gene are GTSNPN and SVGIG (reference sequence). This CDR3 spans 12 amino acids. The ends lost 2 bases at V and 8 bases at J; junction bases unmatched: 4. In nucleotides, the CDR3 is TGTGCCTGGAGTAGACAGGGGAGAGAAGCTTTCTTT. Translation gives CAWSRQGREAFF.

The V call is TRBV5-1, the J call TRBJ2-4, with TRBD2 identical over 8 bases. Germline V gives CDR1 SGHRS, CDR2 YFSETQ. The CDR3 totals 17 residues. V lost 0 bases, J lost 2 bases, and 7 bases stayed unmatched. The CDR3 region is CASSLEAGGRTKNIQYF. In nucleotides, the CDR3 is TGCGCCAGCAGCTTGGAGGCGGGGGGTAGGACCAAAAACATTCAGTACTTC.

V usage is TRBV4-1 and J usage is TRBJ1-1; D gene ambiguous. The V and J ends lost 2 bases and 1 base respectively, with 8 bases between them. Germline CDR1 and CDR2: MGHRA and YSYEKL. CDR3 length: 14 amino acids. CDR3 sequence reads: CASSQHRGNTEAFF. The CDR3 DNA reads TGCGCCAGCAGCCAACACCGAGGGAACACTGAAGCTTTCTTT.

The rearrangement uses TRBV5-1 and TRBJ2-5; maybe TRBD2 (6 bases). The CDR3 runs to 14 residues. V lost 4 bases, J lost 4 bases, and 14 bases lay in between. CDR1 SGHRS and CDR2 YFSETQ come from the germline V gene. The CDR3: CASSQGLLGETQYF. CDR3 DNA: TGCGCCAGCAGCCAGGGACTTTTGGGAGAGACCCAGTACTTC.

The rearrangement links TRBV15 to TRBJ2-7, with D unclear. Germline CDR1 LNHNV, CDR2 YYDKDF (reference sequence). V was cut by 3 bases and J by 5 bases, with 11 bases left in between. The CDR3 totals 13 residues. Here the CDR3 reads CATSSAYIHEQYF. The DNA of the CDR3 is TGTGCCACCAGCAGTGCCTATATCCACGAGCAGTACTTC.

The chain is built from TRBV6-5 and TRBJ1-6, with 8 positions matching TRBD1. The CDR3 has 15 residues. The ends lost 7 bases at V and 12 bases at J; junction bases unmatched: 14. In germline, CDR1 is MNHEY, CDR2 SVGAGI. CDR3 in amino acids: CASTSRQGSGGPLHF. The CDR3 bases are TGTGCCAGCACTTCGAGACAGGGGTCCGGTGGACCCCTCCACTTT.

This chain joins TRBV6-6 and TRBJ1-2; TRBD1 is a possible D gene (5 bases). Germline loops: CDR1 MNHNY, CDR2 SVGAGI (reference sequence). V dropped 2 bases and J dropped 3 bases, with 16 bases sitting between them. This CDR3 region has 16 residues. The CDR3 is CASSYVWQGRDYGYTF. In nucleotides, the CDR3 is TGTGCCAGCAGTTACGTTTGGCAGGGCAGGGACTATGGCTACACCTTC.

This chain links TRBV5-1 with TRBJ2-7; 9 bases line up with TRBD1. Germline V CDR1 and CDR2: SGHRS, YFSETQ. V lost 4 bases to trimming and J lost 4 bases; unmatched junction nucleotides: 9. CDR3 length equals 15 residues. Written as DNA, the CDR3 is TGCGCCAGCAGCCAGCCGGGACAGGGTAGATACGAGCAGTACTTC. Translating it yields CASSQPGQGRYEQYF.

V gene TRBV9 combines with J gene TRBJ1-2; a weak D match, TRBD1 (6 bases). CDR3 size: 14 residues. The germline V gene has CDR1 SGDLS and CDR2 YYNGEE. Deletions cut 4 bases from V and 6 bases from J, with 16 bases between. The CDR3 nucleotides read TGTGCCAGCAGCCCTTGGAACAGGGTCGATGGCTACACCTTC. This translates into CASSPWNRVDGYTF.

The chain carries TRBV6-6 and TRBJ1-2; D may be TRBD1 (5 bases). Germline-derived CDR1 and CDR2 are MNHNY and SVGAGI (reference sequence). The V end was cut by 5 bases, the J end by 8 bases, with 9 bases between. The CDR3 runs to 11 residues. In nucleotides, the CDR3 is TGTGCCAGCAGTATCAGGGAAGGCTACACCTTC. Amino acid sequence: CASSIREGYTF.

The chain recombines TRBV3-1 (or the pseudogene TRBV3-2) with TRBJ2-3, with D perhaps TRBD1 (5 bases). The CDR3 is 15 residues long. From germline, CDR1 is LGHDT and CDR2 YNNKEL (reference sequence). V shed 1 base and J shed 6 bases, with 14 bases lying between them. This chain's CDR3 is CASSQGGILADTQYF. Written as DNA, the CDR3 is TGTGCCAGCAGCCAAGGGGGCATCCTGGCGGATACGCAGTATTTT.

The genes are TRBV3-1 (or the pseudogene TRBV3-2) and TRBJ2-5; the match to TRBD2 covers 15 bases. CDR1 LGHDT and CDR2 YNNKEL come from the germline V gene (reference sequence). The CDR3 covers 18 residues. The ends lost 2 bases at V and 5 bases at J; junction bases unmatched: 9. As DNA, the CDR3 is TGTGCCAGCAGCCAACCATCTCTGGGACTAGCGGGAGGTGAGACCCAGTACTTC. It codes for CASSQPSLGLAGGETQYF.

This clone has just one count. The chain links TRBV6-1 to TRBJ2-7; 8 nucleotides agree with TRBD2. Germline loops: CDR1 MNHNS, CDR2 SASEGT. The ends lost 5 bases at V and 4 bases at J; junction bases unmatched: 7. The CDR3 spans 14 residues. CDR3 nucleotide sequence: TGTGCCAGCAGTTCAGCGGGAGTGGCGTACGAGCAGTACTTC. Translated: CASSSAGVAYEQYF.

This clone was found once. V usage is TRBV5-4 and J usage is TRBJ1-1; TRBD1 agrees at 10 bases. The ends lost 4 bases at V and 6 bases at J; junction bases unmatched: 9. This CDR3 spans 15 amino acids. CDR1 SGHNT and CDR2 YYREEE come from the germline V gene (reference sequence). The CDR3 coding sequence is TGTGCCAGCAGCGTGGGCCGGGACAGGGGCCCTGAAGCTTTCTTT. The encoded protein is CASSVGRDRGPEAFF.

This chain connects TRBV6-2 or TRBV6-3 to TRBJ1-1; TRBD1 matches at 9 bases. V shed 0 bases, J shed 4 bases, and the junction held 6 bases outside the gene matches. CDR3 size: 16 residues. Looked up from germline, CDR1 is MNHEY and CDR2 is SVGEGT. The CDR3 loop is CASSYSRDRAGTEAFF. The CDR3 nucleotides read TGTGCCAGCAGTTACTCGAGGGACAGGGCGGGCACTGAAGCTTTCTTT.

A few counts support this clone. The chain employs TRBV4-2 and TRBJ2-2; D is undetermined. Between the trimmed V and J ends, which lost 1 base and 1 base, there was a span of 7 bases. Germline V CDR1 and CDR2: LGHNA, YNFKEQ. The CDR3 has 15 amino acids. DNA of the CDR3: TGTGCCAGCAGCCAAGGTCGACAGAACACCGGGGAGCTGTTTTTT. Translating gives CASSQGRQNTGELFF.

The genes are TRBV5-1 and TRBJ1-1, with TRBD1 as a possible D gene (6 bases). V lost 5 bases and J lost 5, with 16 bases in between. CDR3 length: 14 residues. Per the germline V gene, CDR1 is SGHRS and CDR2 is YFSETQ. This CDR3 reads CASRPTGTRTEAFF. The CDR3 bases are TGCGCCAGCAGGCCGACAGGTACCAGGACTGAAGCTTTCTTT.

The chain combines TRBV5-1 with TRBJ2-1, with TRBD2 matching over 12 bases. Germline V gene lookup returns CDR1 SGHRS and CDR2 YFSETQ. With 1 base clipped from V and 7 bases from J, the junction kept 3 bases outside the gene matches. CDR3 length: 15 residues. The CDR3 loop is CASSLSLAGGNEQFF. The CDR3 region has the DNA TGCGCCAGCAGCTTGTCACTAGCGGGAGGTAATGAGCAGTTCTTC.

The rearrangement joins TRBV4-1 to TRBJ2-7; D remains ambiguous. The V gene's germline CDR1 is MGHRA and CDR2 YSYEKL. The V end lost 4 bases, the J end lost 4 bases, and 11 bases lay between the germline ends. CDR3 size: 13 residues. This CDR3 reads CASSPSRFYEQYF. As DNA, the CDR3 is TGCGCCAGCAGCCCGAGCCGCTTTTACGAGCAGTACTTC.

The chain is built from TRBV28 and TRBJ1-2, with 9 nucleotides matching TRBD1. CDR1 and CDR2 from the germline V gene are MDHEN and SYDVKM. The CDR3 is made up of 12 amino acids. Losses at the gene ends were 6 bases for V and 5 bases for J; bases not matched to a gene: 1. CDR3 residues: CASRGTGYGYTF. In DNA form, the CDR3 reads TGTGCCAGCAGGGGGACAGGGTATGGCTACACCTTC.